These 23 T cell receptor beta chains share one sample of origin, sequenced in a study of cytomegalovirus exposure and HLA in healthy donors. Primers for the PCR totalled 60 Vbeta and 13 Jbeta. Profiled with immunoSEQ multiplex PCR; TCRdb holds only in-frame clones, not every one. This sample's table has some 72,000 clones. The sequenced sample consisted of PBMCs. The receptors stem from a man aged 35 to 55 in good health and CMV-seronegative.

With respect to this clone: At one boundary the junction diverges from the germline segment, which might be a read error. The chain uses TRBV7-9 and TRBJ1-1; 7 bases line up with TRBD1. Per the germline V gene, CDR1 is SEHNR and CDR2 is FQNEAQ (reference sequence). The CDR3 has 13 residues. The CDR3 loop is CASSLVSRGQHHF. In DNA, the CDR3 is TGTGCCAGCAGCTTAGTGTCCCGGGGACAGCACCATTTT.

V and J are TRBV30 and TRBJ1-2; TRBD1 might be the D (6 bases). This CDR3 has 14 residues. Trimming pared 5 bases from V and 0 bases from J, leaving 13 bases between. The V gene's germline CDR1 is GTSNPN and CDR2 SVGIG (reference sequence). The CDR3 DNA follows: TGTGCCTGGCGCAGGGGATCCACTAACTATGGCTACACCTTC. Amino acids: CAWRRGSTNYGYTF.

This rearrangement joins TRBV7-6 to TRBJ2-2, with a weak D call TRBD2 (6 bases). This CDR3 spans 14 amino acids. The ends were cut back, 4 bases at V and 5 bases at J, with 11 bases in the middle. CDR1 SGHVS and CDR2 FNYEAQ come from the germline V gene. CDR3 in DNA: TGTGCCAGCAGCTCGACTAGTGTAACCGGGGAGCTGTTTTTT. It is translated as CASSSTSVTGELFF.

This chain joins TRBV6-6 and TRBJ1-2; D is perhaps TRBD1 (5 bases). The CDR3 length is 15 residues. The germline gives CDR1 MNHNY, CDR2 SVGAGI (reference sequence). Trimming removed 5 bases at V and 0 bases at J, with 13 bases between. CDR3 sequence reads: CASSPPGRANYGYTF. In DNA, the CDR3 is TGTGCCAGCAGTCCCCCGGGCAGGGCTAACTATGGCTACACCTTC.

The CDR3 region has the DNA TGTGCCAGTCAGCGGGACTATGGCTACACCTTC. It yields the protein CASQRDYGYTF. The V call is TRBV9, the J call TRBJ1-2; D gene ambiguous. Deletions cut 8 bases from V and 3 bases from J, with 8 bases between. Germline values: CDR1 SGDLS, CDR2 YYNGEE. The CDR3 has 11 residues.

The V call is TRBV6-6, the J call TRBJ2-3; weak D call: TRBD1 (5 bases). CDR3 length: 14 amino acids. The V end was cut by 6 bases, the J end by 7 bases, with 17 bases between. CDR1 is MNHNY and CDR2 is SVGAGI in the germline V gene (reference sequence). CDR3 sequence (DNA): TGTGCCAGCAGCAGACAGTCCGTCGATCATACGCAGTATTTT. Translating gives CASSRQSVDHTQYF.

This sequence joins TRBV30 and TRBJ2-7; D possibly corresponds to TRBD1 (6 bases). Trimming left V 2 bases short and J 5 bases short, with 10 bases between. Germline CDR1 GTSNPN, CDR2 SVGIG (reference sequence). CDR3 length equals 12 residues. The CDR3 region is CAWSFSGDEQYF. CDR3 in DNA: TGTGCCTGGAGTTTCTCAGGGGACGAGCAGTACTTC.

The chain couples TRBV10-3 to TRBJ2-1, with D perhaps matching TRBD2 (7 bases). Germline V CDR1 and CDR2: ENHRY, SYGVKD. V was clipped by 0 bases and J by 2 bases, with 11 bases between them. This CDR3 has 16 residues. The CDR3 DNA is TGTGCCATCAGTGAGTCCAAGGGGGGGGCCTACAATGAGCAGTTCTTC. It codes for CAISESKGGAYNEQFF.

As DNA, the CDR3 is TGCGCCAGCAGCTTAGGGACAGAAATGGCTGGACAGTACTTC. Protein product: CASSLGTEMAGQYF. V and J are TRBV5-1 and TRBJ2-7, with TRBD1 matching 7 bases. Germline V gene sequence: CDR1 SGHRS, CDR2 YFSETQ. Losses at the gene ends were 2 bases for V and 10 bases for J; bases not matched to a gene: 12. The CDR3 has 14 residues.

J is TRBJ2-7 and V is TRBV28, with D perhaps TRBD2 (6 bases). Germline V gives CDR1 MDHEN, CDR2 SYDVKM. CDR3 length: 12 amino acids. V was pared by 5 bases and J by 6 bases, with 11 bases between. CDR3 residues: CASSLGGVEQYF. CDR3 DNA sequence: TGTGCCAGCAGTCTCGGAGGGGTCGAGCAGTACTTC.

J is TRBJ2-5 and V is TRBV29-1; 10 bases align to TRBD1. From germline, CDR1 is SQVTM and CDR2 ANQGSEA. This CDR3 spans 12 amino acids. The V segment lost 6 bases and the J segment 5 bases; nucleotides outside the gene matches: 3. As DNA, the CDR3 is TGCAGCGTGACAGGGGGCGTGGAGACCCAGTACTTC. Its protein product is CSVTGGVETQYF.

The V gene is TRBV11-3, the J gene TRBJ1-1; TRBD1 might be the D (6 bases). The CDR3 sequence is 14 residues long. The ends were cut back, 6 bases at V and 4 bases at J, with 15 bases in the middle. Germline CDR1 reads SGHNT; CDR2 reads YENEEA. The CDR3 here is CASRHRERGTEAFF. The CDR3 DNA is TGTGCCAGCAGGCACAGGGAGAGAGGCACTGAAGCTTTCTTT.

The gene calls are TRBV10-1 and TRBJ2-3; possibly TRBD1 for D (6 bases). V was shortened by 6 bases and J by 5 bases, with 21 bases between the two germline ends. Germline lookup yields CDR1 WNHNN and CDR2 SYGVQD (reference sequence). This CDR3 is built from 16 residues. The CDR3 here is CASRQRMTGDGDTQYF. The DNA of the CDR3 is TGCGCCAGCAGGCAGAGAATGACAGGCGATGGAGATACGCAGTATTTT.

This rearrangement joins TRBV29-1 to TRBJ2-6; possible D gene TRBD1, 8 bases. V was pared by 6 bases and J by 0 bases, with 18 bases between. Germline CDR1 reads SQVTM; CDR2 reads ANQGSEA. The length of the CDR3 is 17 residues. CDR3 sequence reads: CSVRGGQESSGANVLTF. The DNA of the CDR3 is TGCAGCGTGAGGGGGGGACAGGAGAGCTCTGGGGCCAACGTCCTGACTTTC.

The chain links TRBV5-1 to TRBJ2-3; D is ambiguous. V shed 2 bases and J shed 3 bases, with 10 bases lying between them. The CDR3 sequence is 14 residues long. CDR1 is SGHRS and CDR2 is YFSETQ in the germline V gene. The CDR3 reads CASSLRLSTDTQYF. As DNA, the CDR3 is TGCGCCAGCAGCTTAAGACTTTCAACAGATACGCAGTATTTT.

The V call is TRBV10-3, the J call TRBJ1-1; D ambiguous. V was clipped by 4 bases and J by 1 base, with 10 bases between them. This CDR3 has 14 amino acids. The germline V gene has CDR1 ENHRY and CDR2 SYGVKD. The CDR3 DNA sequence: TGTGCCATCAGTGTCAGCCAGGCGAACACTGAAGCTTTCTTT. Protein sequence: CAISVSQANTEAFF.

V usage is TRBV29-1 and J usage is TRBJ1-1; D not certain. The CDR3 is 10 amino acids. In germline, CDR1 is SQVTM, CDR2 ANQGSEA. The ends were cut back, 5 bases at V and 6 bases at J, with 7 bases in the middle. CDR3 sequence reads: CSVLTPEAFF. CDR3 in DNA: TGCAGCGTTTTAACACCTGAAGCTTTCTTT. The whole variable domain, remainder taken from reference TRBV29-1 and TRBJ1-1, is SAVISQKPSRDICQRGTSLTIQCQVDSQVTMMFWYRQQPGQSLTLIATANQGSEATYESGFVIDKFPISRPNLTFSTLTVSNMSPEDSSIYLCSVLTPEAFFGQGTRLTVV.

The chain recombines TRBV18 with TRBJ2-7; 13 bases are shared with TRBD2. This CDR3 is 15 amino acids long. CDR1 KGHSH and CDR2 LQKENI come from the germline V gene. Trimming at V came to 6 bases and at J to 4 bases, leaving 6 bases not matched to a gene. CDR3 residues: CASSRGLAGEYEQYF. The DNA for the CDR3 is TGTGCCAGCTCGCGAGGACTAGCGGGAGAATACGAGCAGTACTTC.

The gene calls are TRBV15 and TRBJ1-3; TRBD1 matches 7 bases. The ends lost 0 bases at V and 2 bases at J; junction bases unmatched: 1. Per germline, CDR1 LNHNV and CDR2 YYDKDF (reference sequence). This CDR3 comprises 15 residues. This CDR3 reads CATSREGGTGNTIYF. DNA for the CDR3: TGTGCCACCAGCAGAGAAGGGGGCACTGGAAACACCATATATTTT.

The chain recombines TRBV7-2 with TRBJ1-2; D remains unclear. CDR1 and CDR2 from the germline V gene are SGHTA and FQGNSA. The V end lost 7 bases, the J end lost 7 bases, and 16 bases lay between the germline ends. The CDR3 loop spans 13 amino acids. CDR3 sequence reads: CASINKIPGGYTF. DNA for the CDR3: TGTGCCAGCATTAATAAGATCCCCGGTGGCTACACCTTC.

The chain joins TRBV5-4 to TRBJ2-7; tentatively, D is TRBD1 (5 bases). This CDR3 is 15 amino acids long. Trimming stripped 4 bases from V and 5 bases from J, with 19 bases between. Germline lookup yields CDR1 SGHNT and CDR2 YYREEE (reference sequence). The CDR3 coding sequence is TGTGCCAGCAGCCCAGTTGGCAGGGCTCGGAACGAGCAGTACTTC. Translating gives CASSPVGRARNEQYF.

J is TRBJ2-7 and V is TRBV20-1, with D possibly matching TRBD2 (5 bases). In germline, CDR1 is DFQATT, CDR2 SNEGSKA (reference sequence). Deletions cut 3 bases from V and 7 bases from J, with 7 bases between. The CDR3 is 10 residues long. DNA of the CDR3: TGCAGTGCTAGCGAGCGGGAGCAGTACTTC. It translates to CSASEREQYF.

The DNA of the CDR3 is TGCGCCAGCAGCCCTCGACAGGGGCAGAACACTGAAGCTTTCTTT. The encoded protein is CASSPRQGQNTEAFF. The J gene is TRBJ1-1, the V gene TRBV5-1; 8 bases align to TRBD1. V lost 4 bases to trimming and J lost 1 base; unmatched junction nucleotides: 6. The CDR3 has 15 residues. Per the germline V gene, CDR1 is SGHRS and CDR2 is YFSETQ.